This T cell receptor beta chain appears in the sequencing data of a study of blood T cell repertoires in COVID-19. Turning to the study itself: PBMCs, B-cell-depleted T cells, or T cells provided the cDNA or gDNA that made up the material.

TCRdb keeps only in-frame clones here, not all; method: immunoSEQ multiplex PCR. In the table there are 300,000 to 450,000 clones, roughly 87% of which are singletons. This clone has only a few counts. CDR1 is LNHDA and CDR2 is SQIVND in the germline V gene (reference sequence). Between the trimmed V and J ends, which lost 3 bases and 0 bases, there was a span of 8 bases. The CDR3 has 14 residues. Participants were aged roughly 18 to 90 years, lived in 25 or so US areas, and enrolled virtually. V gene TRBV19 combines with J gene TRBJ1-2; D is unresolved. The clonotype was recovered from a woman aged 30 to 39 who had recovered from COVID-19. Sequenced input: PBMCs or T cells enriched from blood (not recorded which). This CDR3 is CASSMSPANYGYTF. Here the CDR3 DNA reads TGTGCCAGTAGTATGTCCCCGGCTAACTATGGCTACACCTTC. The complete variable domain, with remaining parts taken from reference TRBV19 and TRBJ1-2, reads DGGITQSPKYLFRKEGQNVTLSCEQNLNHDAMYWYRQDPGQGLRLIYYSQIVNDFQKGDIAEGYSVSREKKESFPLTVTSAQKNPTAFYLCASSMSPANYGYTFGSGTRLTVV.